The 9 T cell receptor beta chains given below trace back to one sample, sequenced in a study of regulatory T cells in long-lasting Graves disease (TCRdb year 2021). The sample's time point label, in plain terms: newly diagnosed GD, antithyroid drugs for less than 3 months. For both TCR sequencing and RNA sequencing, RNA was extracted from PBMCs using TRIzol. Libraries were prepared through multiplex PCR. Data came from an Illumina HiSeq 4000. To build TCR beta libraries, CDR3 regions were amplified by Arm-PCR using iRepertoire HTBI primers. In-frame beta chains were kept once TCRdb had trimmed the public reads at Q25 with fastp and called clones with MiXCR. Here each entry gathers all rows of one CDR3 protein and keeps the most common genes and DNA. This sample holds approximately 440,000 distinct CDR3 sequences; 15% to 20% were observed only once. Of the sample, 12% falls within the top ten clones.

These data are also associated with another study on T cells in Graves' hyperthyroidism and ophthalmopathy.

Sequenced here: peripheral blood mononuclear cells (PBMCs), sampled at new diagnosis, from a patient treated with antithyroid drugs. The receptors shown here come from a man between 40 and 49 years old with Graves disease. Donor details come from another sample of the same person, matched by shared clones.

This clonotype came up once. The chain links TRBV28 to TRBJ1-2; possibly TRBD1 for D (6 bases). With 8 bases removed from V and 2 bases from J, the gap between germline ends came to 18 bases. The CDR3 runs to 15 residues. Germline lookup yields CDR1 MDHEN and CDR2 SYDVKM. The CDR3 coding sequence is TGTGCCAGCGCAACCCCAGGGGCACTCAACTATGGCTACACCTTC. It is translated as CASATPGALNYGYTF.

There are many counts of this clonotype. V usage is TRBV2 and J usage is TRBJ1-5; D is unresolved. From germline, CDR1 is SNHLY and CDR2 FYNNEI. V lost 9 bases, J lost 5 bases, and 17 bases lay in between. This CDR3 has 14 amino acids. CDR3 bases: TGTGCCAGTACCTCGGGCCTCGTTTATCAGCCCCAGCATTTT. Translated: CASTSGLVYQPQHF.

This clonotype was seen many times. J is TRBJ2-1 and V is TRBV15, with D maybe TRBD2 (6 bases). Trimming took 1 base from V and 16 from J, leaving 23 bases between them. The CDR3 contains 15 residues. The germline gives CDR1 LNHNV, CDR2 YYDKDF (reference sequence). The CDR3 region is CATSRGGEPDGNDFF. The CDR3 coding sequence is TGTGCCACCAGCAGAGGGGGGGAACCTGACGGAAATGATTTCTTC.

The table lists this clonotype with many counts. The chain combines TRBV2 with TRBJ2-7; D may be TRBD2 (6 bases). V shed 8 bases and J shed 4 bases, with 21 bases lying between them. Germline-derived CDR1 and CDR2 are SNHLY and FYNNEI. This CDR3 is 15 amino acids long. The CDR3 coding sequence is TGTGCCAGCTGCGAACAGGTTACGGCGGGGTACGAGCAGTACTTC. Translating it yields CASCEQVTAGYEQYF.

This clonotype was counted ten times or more. The V call is TRBV28, the J call TRBJ2-3, with D possibly being TRBD2 (6 bases). The germline V and J ends were trimmed by 4 bases and 0 bases, with 14 bases remaining between them. Germline V gene lookup returns CDR1 MDHEN and CDR2 SYDVKM. There are 16 residues in the CDR3. DNA for the CDR3: TGTGCCAGCAGTTCCCTCGGTGGGACTAGCACAGATACGCAGTATTTT. This translates into CASSSLGGTSTDTQYF.

The chain has TRBV11-1 and TRBJ2-1, with TRBD2 identical over 7 bases. This CDR3 has 12 amino acids. Per germline, CDR1 SGHAT and CDR2 FQDESV (reference sequence). V trimming: 10 bases; J trimming: 4 bases; junction bases outside the gene matches: 4. DNA of the CDR3: TGTGCCACCGCGCGGGGGTACAATGAGCAGTTCTTC. Residues: CATARGYNEQFF.

This sequence joins TRBV6-1 and TRBJ1-5; D remains ambiguous. The CDR3 is made up of 15 amino acids. V lost 6 bases to trimming and J lost 0 bases, with 12 bases between them. Germline lookup yields CDR1 MNHNS and CDR2 SASEGT. The CDR3 DNA sequence: TGTGCCAGCAGCCAAGGGTTTAGTAGCAATCAGCCCCAGCATTTT. Its protein product is CASSQGFSSNQPQHF.

This clonotype was seen repeatedly, ten times or more. The gene calls are TRBV3-1 and TRBJ1-1; D may be TRBD1 (5 bases). The germline V gene encodes CDR1 LGHDT and CDR2 YNNKEL (reference sequence). Trimming removed 0 bases from V and 5 bases from J, with 16 bases in between. The CDR3 runs to 16 residues. CDR3 nucleotides: TGTGCCAGCAGCCAAGATAATGGCAGGGTGGGTACTGAAGCTTTCTTT. Translation gives CASSQDNGRVGTEAFF.

This clonotype came up many times. V is TRBV11-3 and J is TRBJ2-3; a possible D gene is TRBD2 (5 bases). The V gene's germline CDR1 is SGHNT and CDR2 YENEEA. V was shortened by 5 bases and J by 0 bases, with 12 bases between the two germline ends. This CDR3 has 15 amino acids. CDR3 loop: CASSIANPSTDTQYF. The CDR3 nucleotides read TGTGCCAGCAGCATAGCGAACCCTAGCACAGATACGCAGTATTTT.